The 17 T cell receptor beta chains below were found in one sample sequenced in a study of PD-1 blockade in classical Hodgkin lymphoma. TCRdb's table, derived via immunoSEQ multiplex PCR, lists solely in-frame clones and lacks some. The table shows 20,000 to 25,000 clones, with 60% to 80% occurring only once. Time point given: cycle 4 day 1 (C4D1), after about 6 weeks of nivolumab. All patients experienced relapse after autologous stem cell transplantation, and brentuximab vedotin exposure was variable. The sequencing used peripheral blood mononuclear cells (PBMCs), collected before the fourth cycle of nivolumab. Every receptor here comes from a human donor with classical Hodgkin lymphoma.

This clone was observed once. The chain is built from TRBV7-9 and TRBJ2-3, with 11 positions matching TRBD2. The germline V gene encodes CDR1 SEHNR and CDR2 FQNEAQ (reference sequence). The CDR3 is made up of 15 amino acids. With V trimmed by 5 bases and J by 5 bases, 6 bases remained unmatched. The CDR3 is CASSAVAGGRDTQYF. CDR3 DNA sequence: TGTGCCAGCAGCGCAGTAGCGGGAGGGAGAGATACGCAGTATTTT.

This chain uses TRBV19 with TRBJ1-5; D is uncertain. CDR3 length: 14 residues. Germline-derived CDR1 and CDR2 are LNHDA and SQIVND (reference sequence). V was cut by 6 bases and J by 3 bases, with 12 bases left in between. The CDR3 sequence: CASSKDGPNQPQHF. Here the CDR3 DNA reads TGTGCCAGTAGCAAGGACGGCCCCAATCAGCCCCAGCATTTT.

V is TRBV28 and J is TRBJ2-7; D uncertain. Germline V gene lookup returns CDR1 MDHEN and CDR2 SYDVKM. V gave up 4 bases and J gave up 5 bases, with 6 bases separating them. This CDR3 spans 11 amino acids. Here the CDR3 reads CASSYYDEQYF. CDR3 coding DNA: TGTGCCAGCAGTTATTACGACGAGCAGTACTTC.

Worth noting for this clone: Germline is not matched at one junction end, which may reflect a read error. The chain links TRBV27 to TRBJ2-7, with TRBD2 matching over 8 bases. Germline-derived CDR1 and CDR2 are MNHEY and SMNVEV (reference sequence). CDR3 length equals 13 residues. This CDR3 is CTSTPSGGYEQYF. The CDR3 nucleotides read TGTACCAGCACCCCGAGCGGGGGATACGAGCAGTACTTC.

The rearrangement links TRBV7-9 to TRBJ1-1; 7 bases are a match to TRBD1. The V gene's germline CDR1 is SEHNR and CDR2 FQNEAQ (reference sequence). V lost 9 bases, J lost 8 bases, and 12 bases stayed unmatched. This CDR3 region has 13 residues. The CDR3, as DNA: TGTGCCAGTGGGCGCAGGGGGTCTCGGGAAGCTTTCTTT. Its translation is CASGRRGSREAFF.

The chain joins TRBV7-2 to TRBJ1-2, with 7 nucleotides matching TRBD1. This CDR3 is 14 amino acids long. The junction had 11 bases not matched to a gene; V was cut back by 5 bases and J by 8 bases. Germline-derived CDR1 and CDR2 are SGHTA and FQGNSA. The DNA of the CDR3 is TGTGCCAGCAGCGAGGCGGCAGGGGGTTGGGGCTACACCTTC. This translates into CASSEAAGGWGYTF.

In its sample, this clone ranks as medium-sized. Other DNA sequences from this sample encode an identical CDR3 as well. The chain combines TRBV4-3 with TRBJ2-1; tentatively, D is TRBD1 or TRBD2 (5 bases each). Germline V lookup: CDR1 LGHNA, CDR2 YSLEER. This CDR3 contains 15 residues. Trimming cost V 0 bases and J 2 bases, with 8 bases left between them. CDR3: CASSQDVGAYNEQFF. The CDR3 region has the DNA TGCGCCAGCAGCCAAGATGTGGGGGCCTACAATGAGCAGTTCTTC.

The CDR3 DNA sequence: TGTGCCAGCAGCTTTATAGGGAACACTGAAGCTTTCTTT. Its protein is CASSFIGNTEAFF. The chain uses TRBV7-9 and TRBJ1-1, with no clear D. CDR3 length: 13 amino acids. Germline V lookup: CDR1 SEHNR, CDR2 FQNEAQ (reference sequence). Trimming took 3 bases from V and 1 from J, leaving 6 bases between them.

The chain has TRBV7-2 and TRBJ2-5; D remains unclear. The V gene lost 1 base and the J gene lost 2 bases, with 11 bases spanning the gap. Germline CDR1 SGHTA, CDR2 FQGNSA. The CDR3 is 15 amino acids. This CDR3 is CASSLGSGSQETQYF. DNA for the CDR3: TGTGCCAGCAGCTTAGGGTCGGGCAGTCAAGAGACCCAGTACTTC. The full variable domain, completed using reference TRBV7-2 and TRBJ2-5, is GAGVSQSPSNKVTEKGKDVELRCDPISGHTALYWYRQSLGQGLEFLIYFQGNSAPDKSGLPSDRFSAERTGGSVSTLTIQRTQQEDSAVYLCASSLGSGSQETQYFGPGTRLLVL.

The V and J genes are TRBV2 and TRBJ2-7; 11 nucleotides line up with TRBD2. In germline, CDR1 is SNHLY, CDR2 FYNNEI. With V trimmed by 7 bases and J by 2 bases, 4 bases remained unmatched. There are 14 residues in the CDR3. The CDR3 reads CASNPSGGPYEQYF. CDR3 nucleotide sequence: TGTGCCAGCAATCCTAGCGGGGGGCCCTACGAGCAGTACTTC.

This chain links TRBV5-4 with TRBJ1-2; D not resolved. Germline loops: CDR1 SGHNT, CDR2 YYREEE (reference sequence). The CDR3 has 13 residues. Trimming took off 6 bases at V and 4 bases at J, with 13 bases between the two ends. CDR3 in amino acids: CASTTPASYGYTF. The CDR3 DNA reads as TGTGCCAGCACAACTCCCGCTAGCTATGGCTACACCTTC.

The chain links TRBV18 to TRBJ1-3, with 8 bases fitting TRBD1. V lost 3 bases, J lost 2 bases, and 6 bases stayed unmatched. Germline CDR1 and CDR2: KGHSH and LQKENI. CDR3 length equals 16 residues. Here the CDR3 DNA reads TGTGCCAGCTCACCCAATCTACAGGGGGCTGGAAACACCATATATTTT. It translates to CASSPNLQGAGNTIYF.

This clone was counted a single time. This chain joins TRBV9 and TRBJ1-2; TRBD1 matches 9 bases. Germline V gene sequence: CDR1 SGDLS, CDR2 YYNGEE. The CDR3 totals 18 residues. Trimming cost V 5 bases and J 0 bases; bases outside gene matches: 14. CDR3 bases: TGTGCCAGCAGAGATGACAGGGGGGAAGTCTACACTAACTATGGCTACACCTTC. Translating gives CASRDDRGEVYTNYGYTF.

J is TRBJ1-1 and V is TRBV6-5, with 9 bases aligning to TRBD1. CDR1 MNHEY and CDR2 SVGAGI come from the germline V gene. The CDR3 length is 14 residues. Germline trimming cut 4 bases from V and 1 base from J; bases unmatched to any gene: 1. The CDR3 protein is CASSSGQGNTEAFF. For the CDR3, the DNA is TGTGCCAGCAGTTCGGGACAGGGGAACACTGAAGCTTTCTTT.

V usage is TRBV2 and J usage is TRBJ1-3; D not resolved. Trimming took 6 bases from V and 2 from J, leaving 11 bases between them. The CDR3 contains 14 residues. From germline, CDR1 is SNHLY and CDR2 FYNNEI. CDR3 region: CASREQLTGNTIYF. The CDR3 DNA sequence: TGTGCCAGCAGGGAACAGCTAACTGGAAACACCATATATTTT. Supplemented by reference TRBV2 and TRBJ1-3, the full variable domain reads EPEVTQTPSHQVTQMGQEVILRCVPISNHLYFYWYRQILGQKVEFLVSFYNNEISEKSEIFDDQFSVERPDGSNFTLKIRSTKLEDSAMYFCASREQLTGNTIYFGEGSWLTVV.

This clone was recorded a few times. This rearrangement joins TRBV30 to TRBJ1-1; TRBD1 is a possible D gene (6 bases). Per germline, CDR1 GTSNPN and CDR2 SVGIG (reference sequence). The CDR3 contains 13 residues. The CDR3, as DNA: TGTGCGGTGGACAGAATCATGAACACTGAAGCTTTCTTT. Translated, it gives CAVDRIMNTEAFF.

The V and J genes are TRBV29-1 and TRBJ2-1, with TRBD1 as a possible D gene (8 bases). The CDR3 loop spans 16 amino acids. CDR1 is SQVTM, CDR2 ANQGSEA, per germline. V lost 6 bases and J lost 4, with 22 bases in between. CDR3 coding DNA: TGCAGCGTGGAGGGGGGGAAGGGACAGGCTTACAATGAGCAGTTCTTC. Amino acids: CSVEGGKGQAYNEQFF.